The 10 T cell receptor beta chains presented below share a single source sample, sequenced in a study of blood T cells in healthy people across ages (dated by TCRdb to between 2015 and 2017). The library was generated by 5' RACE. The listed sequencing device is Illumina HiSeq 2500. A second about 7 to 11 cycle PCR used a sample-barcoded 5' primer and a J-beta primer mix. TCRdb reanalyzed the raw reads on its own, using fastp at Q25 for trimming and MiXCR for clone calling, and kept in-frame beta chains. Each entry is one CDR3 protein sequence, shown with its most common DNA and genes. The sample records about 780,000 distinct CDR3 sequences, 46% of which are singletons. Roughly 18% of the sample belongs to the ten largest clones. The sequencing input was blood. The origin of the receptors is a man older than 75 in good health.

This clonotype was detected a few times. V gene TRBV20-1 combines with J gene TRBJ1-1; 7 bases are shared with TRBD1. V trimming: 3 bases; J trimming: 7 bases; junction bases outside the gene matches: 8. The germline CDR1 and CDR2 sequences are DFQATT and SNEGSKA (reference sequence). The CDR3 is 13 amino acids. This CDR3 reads CSASILRTGEAFF. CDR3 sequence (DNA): TGCAGTGCTAGTATCCTAAGGACAGGTGAAGCTTTCTTT.

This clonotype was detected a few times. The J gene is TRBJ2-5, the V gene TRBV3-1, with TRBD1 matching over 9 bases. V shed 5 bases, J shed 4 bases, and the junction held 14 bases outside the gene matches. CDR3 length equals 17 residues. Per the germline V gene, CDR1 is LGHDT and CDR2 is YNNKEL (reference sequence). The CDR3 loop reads CASSYKQGARERETQYF. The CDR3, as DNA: TGTGCCAGCAGCTACAAACAGGGGGCGCGGGAGAGAGAGACCCAGTACTTC.

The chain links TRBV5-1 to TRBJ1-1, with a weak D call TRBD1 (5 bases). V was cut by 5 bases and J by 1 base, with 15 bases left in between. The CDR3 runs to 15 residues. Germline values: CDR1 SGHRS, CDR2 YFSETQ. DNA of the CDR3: TGCGCCAGCAGACAGACGACAGCCTCGAACACTGAAGCTTTCTTT. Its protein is CASRQTTASNTEAFF.

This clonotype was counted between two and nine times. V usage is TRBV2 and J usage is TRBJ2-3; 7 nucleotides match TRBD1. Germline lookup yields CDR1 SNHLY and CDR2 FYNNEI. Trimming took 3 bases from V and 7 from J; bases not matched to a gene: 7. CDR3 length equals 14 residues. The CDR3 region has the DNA TGTGCCAGCAGTGATGGCAGGGGGTTAAATACGCAGTATTTT. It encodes CASSDGRGLNTQYF.

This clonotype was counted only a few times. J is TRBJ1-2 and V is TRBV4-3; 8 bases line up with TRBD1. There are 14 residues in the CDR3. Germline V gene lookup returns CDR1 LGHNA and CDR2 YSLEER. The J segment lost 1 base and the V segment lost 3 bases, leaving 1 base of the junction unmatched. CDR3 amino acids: CASSQGQVNYGYTF. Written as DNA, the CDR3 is TGCGCCAGCAGCCAGGGACAGGTTAACTATGGCTACACCTTC.

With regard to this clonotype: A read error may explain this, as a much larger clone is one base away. The CDR3 protein is CAGSYQEGDYGYTF. The CDR3 DNA reads TGTGCCGGCAGTTACCAAGAGGGGGACTATGGCTACACCTTC. The rearrangement uses TRBV6-5 and TRBJ1-2; weak D call: TRBD1 (6 bases). This CDR3 contains 14 residues. Germline-derived CDR1 and CDR2 are MNHEY and SVGAGI.

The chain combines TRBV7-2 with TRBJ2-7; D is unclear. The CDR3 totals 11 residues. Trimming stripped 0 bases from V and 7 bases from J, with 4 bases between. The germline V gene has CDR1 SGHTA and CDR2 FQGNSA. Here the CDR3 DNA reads TGTGCCAGCAGCTTAGCTAATGAGCAGTACTTC. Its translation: CASSLANEQYF.

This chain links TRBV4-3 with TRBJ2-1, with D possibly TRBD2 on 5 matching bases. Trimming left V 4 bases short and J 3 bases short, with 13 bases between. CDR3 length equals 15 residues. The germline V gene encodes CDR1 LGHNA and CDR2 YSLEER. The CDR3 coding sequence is TGCGCCAGCAGCCCTGGACTGGTACTCTACAATGAGCAGTTCTTC. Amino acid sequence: CASSPGLVLYNEQFF.

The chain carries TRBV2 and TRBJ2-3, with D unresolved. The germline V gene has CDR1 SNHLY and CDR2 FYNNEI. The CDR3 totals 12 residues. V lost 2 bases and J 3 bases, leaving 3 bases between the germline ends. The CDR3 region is CASSEQTDTQYF. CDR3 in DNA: TGTGCCAGCAGTGAACAGACAGATACGCAGTATTTT.

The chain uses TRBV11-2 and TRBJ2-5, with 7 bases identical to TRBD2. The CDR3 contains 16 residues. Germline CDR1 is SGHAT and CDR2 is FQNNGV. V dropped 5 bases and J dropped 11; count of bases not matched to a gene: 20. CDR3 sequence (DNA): TGTGCCAGCAGCCCATTAGGGCCTTTGGGAGGGCCAACTCAGTACTTC. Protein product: CASSPLGPLGGPTQYF.